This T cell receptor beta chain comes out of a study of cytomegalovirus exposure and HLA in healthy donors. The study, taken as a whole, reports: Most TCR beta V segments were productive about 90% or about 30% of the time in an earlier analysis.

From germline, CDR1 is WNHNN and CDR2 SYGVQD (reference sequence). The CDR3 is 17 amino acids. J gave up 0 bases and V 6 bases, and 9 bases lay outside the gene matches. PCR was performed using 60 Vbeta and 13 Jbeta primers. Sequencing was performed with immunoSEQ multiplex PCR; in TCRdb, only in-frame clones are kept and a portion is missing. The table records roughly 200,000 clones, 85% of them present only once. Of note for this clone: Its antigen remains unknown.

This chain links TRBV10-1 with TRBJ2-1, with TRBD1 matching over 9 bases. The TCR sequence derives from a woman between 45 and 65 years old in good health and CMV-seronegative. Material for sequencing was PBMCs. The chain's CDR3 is CASRPGQGEGSYNEQFF. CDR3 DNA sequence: TGCGCCAGCAGGCCGGGACAGGGTGAGGGCTCCTACAATGAGCAGTTCTTC.